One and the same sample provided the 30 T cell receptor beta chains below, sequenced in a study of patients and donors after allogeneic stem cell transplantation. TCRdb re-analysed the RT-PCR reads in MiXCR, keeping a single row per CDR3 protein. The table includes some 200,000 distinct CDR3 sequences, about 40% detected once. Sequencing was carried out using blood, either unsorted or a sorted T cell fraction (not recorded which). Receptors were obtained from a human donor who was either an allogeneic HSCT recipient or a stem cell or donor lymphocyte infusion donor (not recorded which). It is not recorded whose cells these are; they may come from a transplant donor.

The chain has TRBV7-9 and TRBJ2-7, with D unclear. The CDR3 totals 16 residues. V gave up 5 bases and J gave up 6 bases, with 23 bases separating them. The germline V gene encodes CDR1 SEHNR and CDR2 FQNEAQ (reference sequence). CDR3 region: CASSPRAGLVPGEQYF. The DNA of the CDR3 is TGTGCCAGCAGCCCAAGGGCAGGTTTAGTACCTGGCGAGCAGTACTTC.

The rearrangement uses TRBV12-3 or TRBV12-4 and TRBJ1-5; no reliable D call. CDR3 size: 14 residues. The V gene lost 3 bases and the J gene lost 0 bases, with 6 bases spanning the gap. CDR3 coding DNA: TGTGCCAGCAGTTTTGGCAGTAGCAATCAGCCCCAGCATTTT. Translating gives CASSFGSSNQPQHF.

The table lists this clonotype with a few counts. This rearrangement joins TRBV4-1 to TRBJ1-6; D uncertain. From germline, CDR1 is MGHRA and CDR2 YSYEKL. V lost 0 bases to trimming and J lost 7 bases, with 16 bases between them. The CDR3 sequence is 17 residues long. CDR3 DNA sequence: TGCGCCAGCAGCCAAGAGGCGAGCGAGGTCAACAATTCACCCCTCCACTTT. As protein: CASSQEASEVNNSPLHF.

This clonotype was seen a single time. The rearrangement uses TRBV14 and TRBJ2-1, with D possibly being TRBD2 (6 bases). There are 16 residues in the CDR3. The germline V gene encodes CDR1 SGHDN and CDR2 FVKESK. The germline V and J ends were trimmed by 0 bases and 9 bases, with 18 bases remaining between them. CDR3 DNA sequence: TGTGCCAGCAGCCAAGAAAGCTTCCGGGGGTATGGTGAGCAGTTCTTC. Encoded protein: CASSQESFRGYGEQFF.

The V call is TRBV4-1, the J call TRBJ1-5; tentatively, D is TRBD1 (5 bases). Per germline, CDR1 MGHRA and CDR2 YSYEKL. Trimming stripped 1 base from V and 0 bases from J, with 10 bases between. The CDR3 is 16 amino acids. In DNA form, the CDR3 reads TGCGCCAGCAGCCAAGGGGGCAGGTATAGCAATCAGCCCCAGCATTTT. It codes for CASSQGGRYSNQPQHF.

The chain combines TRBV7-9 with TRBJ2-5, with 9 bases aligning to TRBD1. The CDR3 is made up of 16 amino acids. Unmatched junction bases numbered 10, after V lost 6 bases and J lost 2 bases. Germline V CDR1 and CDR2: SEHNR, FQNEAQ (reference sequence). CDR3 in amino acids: CASSNTTGGRQETQYF. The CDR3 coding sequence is TGTGCCAGCAGTAACACGACAGGGGGACGGCAAGAGACCCAGTACTTC.

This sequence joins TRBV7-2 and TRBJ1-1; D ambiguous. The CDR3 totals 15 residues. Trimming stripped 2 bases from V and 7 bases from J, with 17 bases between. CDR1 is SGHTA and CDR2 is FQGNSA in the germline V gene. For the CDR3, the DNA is TGTGCCAGCAGCTTATCCTCGGTACGGGTGGGTGAAGCTTTCTTT. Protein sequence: CASSLSSVRVGEAFF.

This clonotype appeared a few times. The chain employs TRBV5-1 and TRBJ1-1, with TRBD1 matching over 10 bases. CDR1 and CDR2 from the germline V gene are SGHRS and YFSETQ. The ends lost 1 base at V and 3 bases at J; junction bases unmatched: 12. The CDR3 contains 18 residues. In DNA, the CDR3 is TGCGCCAGCAGCTTGATATTCGACAGGGGGCGAACCGACACTGAAGCTTTCTTT. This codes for CASSLIFDRGRTDTEAFF.

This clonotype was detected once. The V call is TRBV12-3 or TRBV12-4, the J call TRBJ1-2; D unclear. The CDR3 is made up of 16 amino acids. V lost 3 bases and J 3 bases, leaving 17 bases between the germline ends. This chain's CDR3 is CASSFPDYDGYYGYTF. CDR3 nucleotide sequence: TGTGCCAGCAGTTTCCCCGACTACGACGGATACTATGGCTACACCTTC.

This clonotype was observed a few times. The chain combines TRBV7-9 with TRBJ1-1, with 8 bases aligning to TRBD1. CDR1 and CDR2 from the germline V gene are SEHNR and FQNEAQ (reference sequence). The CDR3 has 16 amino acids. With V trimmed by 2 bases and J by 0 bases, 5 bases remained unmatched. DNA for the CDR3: TGTGCCAGCAGCTTATACAGGGGGTTTGTGAACACTGAAGCTTTCTTT. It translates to CASSLYRGFVNTEAFF.

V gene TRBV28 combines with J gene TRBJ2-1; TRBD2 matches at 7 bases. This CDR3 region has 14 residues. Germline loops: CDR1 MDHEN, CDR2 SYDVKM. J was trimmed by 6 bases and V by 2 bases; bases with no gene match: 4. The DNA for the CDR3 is TGTGCCAGCAGTTTACTAGCGGAGCTCAATGAGCAGTTCTTC. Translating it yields CASSLLAELNEQFF. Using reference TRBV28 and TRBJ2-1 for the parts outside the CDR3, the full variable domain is DVKVTQSSRYLVKRTGEKVFLECVQDMDHENMFWYRQDPGLGLRLIYFSYDVKMKEKGDIPEGYSVSREKKERFSLILESASTNQTSMYLCASSLLAELNEQFFGPGTRLTVL.

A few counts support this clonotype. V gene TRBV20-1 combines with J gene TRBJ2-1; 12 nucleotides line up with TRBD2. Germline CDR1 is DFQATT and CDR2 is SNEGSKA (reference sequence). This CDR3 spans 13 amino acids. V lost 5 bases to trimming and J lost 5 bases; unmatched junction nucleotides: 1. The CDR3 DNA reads TGCAGTGCTCGACTAGCGGGAGACAATGAGCAGTTCTTC. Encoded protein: CSARLAGDNEQFF.

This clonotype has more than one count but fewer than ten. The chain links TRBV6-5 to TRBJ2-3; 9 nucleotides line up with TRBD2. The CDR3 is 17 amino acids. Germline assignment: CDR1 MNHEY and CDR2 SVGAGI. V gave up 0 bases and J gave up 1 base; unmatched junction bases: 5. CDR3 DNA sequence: TGTGCCAGCAGTTACTCGAAGATAGCGGGAGGCACAGATACGCAGTATTTT. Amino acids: CASSYSKIAGGTDTQYF.

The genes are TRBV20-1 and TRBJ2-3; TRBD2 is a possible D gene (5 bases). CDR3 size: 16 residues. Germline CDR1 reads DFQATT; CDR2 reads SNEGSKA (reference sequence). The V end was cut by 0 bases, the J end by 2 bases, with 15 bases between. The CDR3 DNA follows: TGCAGTGCTAGAGATACGGGGAGAATTTCCACAGATACGCAGTATTTT. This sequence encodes CSARDTGRISTDTQYF.

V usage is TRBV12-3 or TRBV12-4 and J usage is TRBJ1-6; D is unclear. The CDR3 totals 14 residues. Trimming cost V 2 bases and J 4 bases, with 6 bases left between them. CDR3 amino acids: CASSLPGYNSPLHF. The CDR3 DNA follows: TGTGCCAGCAGTTTACCCGGTTATAATTCACCCCTCCACTTT.

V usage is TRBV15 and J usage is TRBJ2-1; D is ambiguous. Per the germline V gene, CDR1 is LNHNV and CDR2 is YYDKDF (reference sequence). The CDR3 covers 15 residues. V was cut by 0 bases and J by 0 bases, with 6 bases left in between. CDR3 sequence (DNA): TGTGCCACCAGCAGAGAAGGAAGCTCCTACAATGAGCAGTTCTTC. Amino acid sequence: CATSREGSSYNEQFF.

CDR3 sequence (DNA): TGTGCCAGCAGTGAGGCGGGACAGTCCGGATATTATCAGCCCCAGCATTTT. Its translation: CASSEAGQSGYYQPQHF. The rearrangement joins TRBV2 to TRBJ1-5; TRBD1 matches at 7 bases. Germline CDR1 and CDR2: SNHLY and FYNNEI. The CDR3 contains 17 residues. V dropped 3 bases and J dropped 5; count of bases not matched to a gene: 13.

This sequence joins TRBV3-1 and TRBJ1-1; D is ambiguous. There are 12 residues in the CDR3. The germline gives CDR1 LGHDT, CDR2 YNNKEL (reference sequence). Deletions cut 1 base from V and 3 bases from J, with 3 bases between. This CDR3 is CASSQGDTEAFF. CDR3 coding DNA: TGTGCCAGCAGCCAAGGGGACACTGAAGCTTTCTTT. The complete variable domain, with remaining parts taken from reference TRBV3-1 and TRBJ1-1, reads DTAVSQTPKYLVTQMGNDKSIKCEQNLGHDTMYWYKQDSKKFLKIMFSYNNKELIINETVPNRFSPKSPDKAHLNLHINSLELGDSAVYFCASSQGDTEAFFGQGTRLTVV.

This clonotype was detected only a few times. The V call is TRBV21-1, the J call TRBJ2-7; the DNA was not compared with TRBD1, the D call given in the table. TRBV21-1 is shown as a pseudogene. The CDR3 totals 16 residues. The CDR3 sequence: CASSKKGRDRVVEQYF. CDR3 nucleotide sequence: TGTGCCAGCAGCAAAAAGGGCCGGGACAGGGTGGTTGAGCAGTACTTC.

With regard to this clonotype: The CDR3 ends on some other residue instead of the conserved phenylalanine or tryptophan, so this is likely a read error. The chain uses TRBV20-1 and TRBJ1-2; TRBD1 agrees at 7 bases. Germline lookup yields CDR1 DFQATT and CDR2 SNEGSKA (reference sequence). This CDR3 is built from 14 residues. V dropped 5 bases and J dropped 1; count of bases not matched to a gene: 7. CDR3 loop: CSASGQAVNYGYTS. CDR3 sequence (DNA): TGCAGTGCTTCAGGACAGGCCGTTAACTATGGCTACACCTCC.

The CDR3 DNA reads TGTGCCAGCGCGGCGTATAGTGCCAACGTCCTGACTTTC. Translated, it gives CASAAYSANVLTF. V usage is TRBV3-1 and J usage is TRBJ2-6, with no clear D. Trimming cost V 8 bases and J 7 bases, with 12 bases left between them. CDR3 length equals 13 residues. Germline CDR1 and CDR2: LGHDT and YNNKEL (reference sequence).

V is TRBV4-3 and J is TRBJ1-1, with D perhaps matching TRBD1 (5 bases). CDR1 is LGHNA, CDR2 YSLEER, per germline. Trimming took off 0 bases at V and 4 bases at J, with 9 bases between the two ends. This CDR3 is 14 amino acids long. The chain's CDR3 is CASSQDLRGTEAFF. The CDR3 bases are TGCGCCAGCAGCCAAGATCTGAGGGGCACTGAAGCTTTCTTT.

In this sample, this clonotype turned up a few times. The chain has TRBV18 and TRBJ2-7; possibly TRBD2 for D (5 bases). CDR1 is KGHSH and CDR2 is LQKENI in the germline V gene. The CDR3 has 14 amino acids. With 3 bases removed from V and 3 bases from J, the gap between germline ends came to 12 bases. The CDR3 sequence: CASSPDLEDYEQYF. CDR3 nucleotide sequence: TGTGCCAGCTCACCGGACTTGGAGGACTACGAGCAGTACTTC.

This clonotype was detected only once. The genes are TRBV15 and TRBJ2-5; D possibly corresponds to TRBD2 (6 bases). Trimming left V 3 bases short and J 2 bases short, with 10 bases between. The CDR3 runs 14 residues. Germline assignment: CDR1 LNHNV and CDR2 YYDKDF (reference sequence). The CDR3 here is CATSRAGRQETQYF. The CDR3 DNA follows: TGTGCCACCAGCAGGGCAGGGAGGCAAGAGACCCAGTACTTC. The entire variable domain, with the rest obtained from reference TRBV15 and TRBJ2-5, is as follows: DAMVIQNPRYQVTQFGKPVTLSCSQTLNHNVMYWYQQKSSQAPKLLFHYYDKDFNNEADTPDNFQSRRPNTSFCFLDIRSPGLGDTAMYLCATSRAGRQETQYFGPGTRLLVL.

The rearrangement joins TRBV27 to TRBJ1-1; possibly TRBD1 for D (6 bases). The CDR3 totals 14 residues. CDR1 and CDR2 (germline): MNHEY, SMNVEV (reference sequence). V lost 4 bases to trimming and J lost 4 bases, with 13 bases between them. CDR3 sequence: CASSSNRESTEAFF. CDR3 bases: TGTGCCAGCAGTTCAAACAGGGAAAGCACTGAAGCTTTCTTT.

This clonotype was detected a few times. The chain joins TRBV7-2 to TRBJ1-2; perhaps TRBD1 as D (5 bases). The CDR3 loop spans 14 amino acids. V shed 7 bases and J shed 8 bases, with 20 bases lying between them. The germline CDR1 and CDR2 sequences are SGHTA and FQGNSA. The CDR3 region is CASIPWGRAGGYTF. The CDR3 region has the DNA TGTGCCAGCATCCCCTGGGGGAGGGCAGGGGGCTACACCTTC.

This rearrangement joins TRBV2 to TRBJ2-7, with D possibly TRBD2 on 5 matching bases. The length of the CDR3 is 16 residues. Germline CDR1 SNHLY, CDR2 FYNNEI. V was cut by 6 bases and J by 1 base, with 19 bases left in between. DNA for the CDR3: TGTGCCAGCAGCTGGGGTAGTGGGAGAGGGTCCTACGAGCAGTACTTC. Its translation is CASSWGSGRGSYEQYF.

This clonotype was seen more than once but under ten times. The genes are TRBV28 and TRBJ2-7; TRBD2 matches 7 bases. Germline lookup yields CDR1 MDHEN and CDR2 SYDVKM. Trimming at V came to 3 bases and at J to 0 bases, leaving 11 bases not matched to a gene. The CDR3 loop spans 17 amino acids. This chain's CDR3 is CASSFAMGGAPSYEQYF. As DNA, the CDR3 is TGTGCCAGCAGTTTTGCCATGGGAGGGGCTCCCTCCTACGAGCAGTACTTC.

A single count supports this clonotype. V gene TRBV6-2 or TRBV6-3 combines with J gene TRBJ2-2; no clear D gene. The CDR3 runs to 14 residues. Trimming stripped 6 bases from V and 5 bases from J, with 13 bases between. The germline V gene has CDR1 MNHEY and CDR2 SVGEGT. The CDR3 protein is CASRSFGPTGELFF. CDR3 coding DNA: TGTGCCAGCAGATCCTTCGGGCCTACCGGGGAGCTGTTTTTT.

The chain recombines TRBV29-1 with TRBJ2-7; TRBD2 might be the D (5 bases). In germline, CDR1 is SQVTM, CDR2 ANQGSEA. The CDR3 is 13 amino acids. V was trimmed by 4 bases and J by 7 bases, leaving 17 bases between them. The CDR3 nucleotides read TGCAGCGTTGGAGGGCTTACAACGGGAGAGCAGTACTTC. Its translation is CSVGGLTTGEQYF.